This T cell receptor (beta chain) was sequenced for a study of blood T cell repertoires in COVID-19. Study context: From T cells, B-cell-depleted T cells, or PBMCs came the material, which was cDNA or gDNA.

The germline V gene encodes CDR1 SGHTS and CDR2 YDEGEE. This CDR3 comprises 15 residues. Between the trimmed V and J ends, which lost 3 bases and 0 bases, there was a span of 12 bases. Participants were placed into cohorts based on the clinical history they reported. The repertoire was sequenced with immunoSEQ multiplex PCR; TCRdb's copy has only in-frame clones and lacks some. The data contain fewer than 350,000 clones, approximately 86% of them seen just once; the ten biggest clones take up 4% to 5%. The clonotype was recovered from a woman aged 40 to 55 with acute COVID-19. The rearrangement uses TRBV5-8 and TRBJ1-1; perhaps TRBD1 as D (5 bases). Material for sequencing was PBMCs or T cells enriched from blood (not recorded which). The CDR3 DNA reads as TGTGCCAGCAGCTCGTTGACAGATTTGAACACTGAAGCTTTCTTT. Its translation is CASSSLTDLNTEAFF.